One sample yielded the 14 T cell receptor beta chains listed below, sequenced in a study of Ad26.COV2.S vaccination and SARS-CoV-2 variants. Sequenced by immunoSEQ multiplex PCR; TCRdb stores in-frame clones only, minus some. The sample includes fewer than 400,000 clones, roughly 84% of them seen just once. As for treatment: 15 to 20 received Ad26.COV2.S at low or high dose, single or two shots; roughly five received placebo; per-sample allocation not given. Sampling occurred on day 63 after the first vaccine or placebo injection. The material was peripheral blood, obtained in a trial of Ad26.COV2.S vaccine versus placebo. The source is a person aged 18 to 59 who received the Ad26.COV2.S COVID-19 vaccine or a placebo.

The chain is built from TRBV6-5 and TRBJ1-1, with D hard to call. CDR3 length equals 13 residues. From germline, CDR1 is MNHEY and CDR2 SVGAGI. Trimming took 6 bases from V and 4 from J, leaving 12 bases between them. The CDR3 DNA reads as TGTGCCAGCAGCACTGGGCATTCCACTGAAGCTTTCTTT. This translates into CASSTGHSTEAFF.

The chain uses TRBV4-1 and TRBJ2-6; D not certain. The germline V gene encodes CDR1 MGHRA and CDR2 YSYEKL. V lost 5 bases, J lost 1 base, and 6 bases lay in between. The length of the CDR3 is 14 residues. CDR3 protein: CASSAQSGANVLTF. CDR3 sequence (DNA): TGCGCCAGCAGCGCTCAATCTGGGGCCAACGTCCTGACTTTC.

Here the CDR3 DNA reads TGTGCCAGCACCAAATACGGCGGAGGGGAGGGCACTGAAGCTTTCTTT. Amino acids: CASTKYGGGEGTEAFF. This chain connects TRBV27 to TRBJ1-1, with a tentative D call TRBD1 (5 bases). Trimming shortened V by 7 bases and J by 4 bases, and 22 bases separated the two germline ends. Germline V CDR1 and CDR2: MNHEY, SMNVEV (reference sequence). This CDR3 contains 16 residues.

V and J are TRBV27 and TRBJ1-2, with D tentatively TRBD1 (5 bases). The CDR3 consists of 13 residues. Trimming took off 5 bases at V and 4 bases at J, with 11 bases between the two ends. Germline-derived CDR1 and CDR2 are MNHEY and SMNVEV (reference sequence). CDR3 region: CASSPQGSYGYTF. The CDR3 DNA reads as TGTGCCAGCAGTCCTCAGGGTAGCTATGGCTACACCTTC.

The chain combines TRBV3-1 (or the pseudogene TRBV3-2) with TRBJ2-5; D ambiguous. The CDR3 spans 14 residues. Trimming pared 2 bases from V and 1 base from J, leaving 8 bases between. CDR1 is LGHDT and CDR2 is YNNKEL in the germline V gene (reference sequence). The CDR3 DNA follows: TGTGCCAGCAGCCAACTAGGAACCCAAGAGACCCAGTACTTC. Translated: CASSQLGTQETQYF.

This chain joins TRBV18 and TRBJ2-7; 7 bases line up with TRBD1. The V gene's germline CDR1 is KGHSH and CDR2 LQKENI. V trimming: 3 bases; J trimming: 0 bases; junction bases outside the gene matches: 2. This CDR3 spans 14 amino acids. The CDR3, as DNA: TGTGCCAGCTCACCCGGACAGGTCTCCTACGAGCAGTACTTC. This encodes CASSPGQVSYEQYF. The variable domain in full, with the rest retrieved from reference TRBV18 and TRBJ2-7, is NAGVMQNPRHLVRRRGQEARLRCSPMKGHSHVYWYRQLPEEGLKFMVYLQKENIIDESGMPKERFSAEFPKEGPSILRIQQVVRGDSAAYFCASSPGQVSYEQYFGPGTRLTVT.

This chain uses TRBV7-2 with TRBJ2-2; 8 nucleotides align to TRBD2. After removal of 5 bases from V and 0 bases from J, the junction contained 5 bases not matched to a gene. The CDR3 length is 16 residues. Germline V lookup: CDR1 SGHTA, CDR2 FQGNSA. The DNA of the CDR3 is TGTGCCAGCAGCCCCCACGGGGGGGCGAACACCGGGGAGCTGTTTTTT. Translated: CASSPHGGANTGELFF. Supplemented by reference TRBV7-2 and TRBJ2-2, the full variable domain reads GAGVSQSPSNKVTEKGKDVELRCDPISGHTALYWYRQSLGQGLEFLIYFQGNSAPDKSGLPSDRFSAERTGGSVSTLTIQRTQQEDSAVYLCASSPHGGANTGELFFGEGSRLTVL.

The chain is built from TRBV11-2 and TRBJ1-1; 12 bases match TRBD1. Per the germline V gene, CDR1 is SGHAT and CDR2 is FQNNGV. The CDR3 sequence is 16 residues long. Trimming at V came to 5 bases and at J to 4 bases, leaving 8 bases not matched to a gene. This CDR3 is CASSVPGTGGLTEAFF. The CDR3 DNA reads TGTGCCAGCAGCGTACCAGGGACAGGGGGCCTCACTGAAGCTTTCTTT.

The genes are TRBV5-1 and TRBJ2-7; D possibly corresponds to TRBD2 (6 bases). With 6 bases removed from V and 2 bases from J, the gap between germline ends came to 12 bases. The germline CDR1 and CDR2 sequences are SGHRS and YFSETQ. The CDR3 length is 13 residues. The CDR3 nucleotides read TGCGCCAGCAAGGACCCGGGGGCCTACGAGCAGTACTTC. Its protein product is CASKDPGAYEQYF. Using reference TRBV5-1 and TRBJ2-7 for the parts outside the CDR3, the full variable domain is KAGVTQTPRYLIKTRGQQVTLSCSPISGHRSVSWYQQTPGQGLQFLFEYFSETQRNKGNFPGRFSGRQFSNSRSEMNVSTLELGDSALYLCASKDPGAYEQYFGPGTRLTVT.

The chain has TRBV3-1 (or the pseudogene TRBV3-2) and TRBJ2-6; D ambiguous. The germline CDR1 and CDR2 sequences are LGHDT and YNNKEL (reference sequence). This CDR3 region has 18 residues. V was trimmed by 6 bases and J by 0 bases, leaving 18 bases between them. DNA of the CDR3: TGTGCCAGCAGAGGCAGAAATCTTCAAAGCTCTGGGGCCAACGTCCTGACTTTC. Its protein product is CASRGRNLQSSGANVLTF.

The chain links TRBV25-1 to TRBJ1-2; D ambiguous. Per germline, CDR1 MGHDK and CDR2 SYGVNS. V dropped 1 base and J dropped 4 bases, with 22 bases sitting between them. The CDR3 consists of 18 residues. The CDR3 coding sequence is TGTGCCAGCAGTGAATCCCATCTTGCGGGTTTCGATGGCTATGGCTACACCTTC. Its protein product is CASSESHLAGFDGYGYTF.

This clone came up once. The chain has TRBV5-1 and TRBJ1-1; D may be TRBD1 (6 bases). This CDR3 has 13 amino acids. Looked up from germline, CDR1 is SGHRS and CDR2 is YFSETQ. With 2 bases removed from V and 5 bases from J, the gap between germline ends came to 10 bases. The CDR3 sequence: CASSLGTWTEAFF. As DNA, the CDR3 is TGCGCCAGCAGCTTAGGGACATGGACTGAAGCTTTCTTT.

The rearrangement uses TRBV5-6 and TRBJ2-2; 7 bases line up with TRBD1. With 0 bases clipped from V and 0 bases from J, the junction kept 8 bases outside the gene matches. Germline CDR1 is SGHDT and CDR2 is YYEEEE. The CDR3 has 18 amino acids. The CDR3 region is CASSLGWATGSNTGELFF. The CDR3 DNA is TGTGCCAGCAGCTTGGGATGGGCGACAGGGTCGAACACCGGGGAGCTGTTTTTT.

V and J are TRBV30 and TRBJ2-1; D may be TRBD1 or TRBD2 (5 bases each). Germline CDR1 GTSNPN, CDR2 SVGIG (reference sequence). The CDR3 has 12 residues. The V and J ends lost 2 bases and 7 bases respectively, with 9 bases between them. CDR3 in DNA: TGTGCCTGGAGTAGGTGGGGGAATGAGCAGTTCTTC. Translated, it gives CAWSRWGNEQFF. Looking up the rest from reference TRBV30 and TRBJ2-1 gives the full variable domain: SQTIHQWPATLVQPVGSPLSLECTVEGTSNPNLYWYRQAAGRGLQLLFYSVGIGQISSEVPQNLSASRPQDRQFILSSKKLLLSDSGFYLCAWSRWGNEQFFGPGTRLTVL.